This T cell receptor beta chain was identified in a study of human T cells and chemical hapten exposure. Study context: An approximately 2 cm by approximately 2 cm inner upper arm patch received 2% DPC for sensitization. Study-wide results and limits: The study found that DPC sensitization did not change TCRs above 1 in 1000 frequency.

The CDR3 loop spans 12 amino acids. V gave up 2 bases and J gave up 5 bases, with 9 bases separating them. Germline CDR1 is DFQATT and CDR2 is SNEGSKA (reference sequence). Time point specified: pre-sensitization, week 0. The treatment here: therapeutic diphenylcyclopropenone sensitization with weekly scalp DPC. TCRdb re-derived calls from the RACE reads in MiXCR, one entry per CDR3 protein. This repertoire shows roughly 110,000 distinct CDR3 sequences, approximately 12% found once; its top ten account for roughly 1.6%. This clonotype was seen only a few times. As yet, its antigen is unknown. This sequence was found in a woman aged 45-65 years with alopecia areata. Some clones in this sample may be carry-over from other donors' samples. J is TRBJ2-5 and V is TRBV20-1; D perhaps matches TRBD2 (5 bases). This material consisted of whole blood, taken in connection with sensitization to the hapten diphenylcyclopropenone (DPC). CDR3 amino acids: CSARLSGETQYF. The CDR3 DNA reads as TGCAGTGCTAGACTTTCGGGGGAGACCCAGTACTTC.